This TCR beta chain was retrieved from a study of blood T cell repertoires in COVID-19. Study at large: The origin of the acute and convalescent COVID-19 samples was the United States, Italy and Spain. The cDNA or gDNA used as material had been derived from T cells, B-cell-depleted T cells, or PBMCs.

The CDR3 is 15 residues long. Germline CDR1 and CDR2: SGHDT and YYEEEE. V lost 4 bases, J lost 2 bases, and 14 bases lay in between. Some clones are missing from TCRdb's copy, which holds only in-frame ones; the method was immunoSEQ multiplex PCR. The data show 280,000 or so clones, 70% to 90% seen once. This rearrangement joins TRBV5-6 to TRBJ2-3, with D unclear. The receptor was derived from a woman aged 25 to 39 who had recovered from COVID-19. The specimen was peripheral blood. The DNA of the CDR3 is TGTGCCAGCAGCGAAAGAGCGTGGTACACAGATACGCAGTATTTT. Translating it yields CASSERAWYTDTQYF.